These 30 T cell receptor beta chains were all obtained from the same sample, sequenced in a study of regulatory T cells in long-lasting Graves disease. Arm-PCR with iRepertoire HTBI primers amplified the CDR3 regions for these TCR beta libraries. A single record per CDR3 protein comes from TCRdb applying MiXCR to the multiplex PCR reads. This table has around 400,000 distinct CDR3 sequences, 15% to 18% appearing once. Time point indicated: newly diagnosed GD, antithyroid drugs for less than 3 months. RNA isolated from PBMCs was used to make the TCR library. The input for sequencing was peripheral blood mononuclear cells (PBMCs), taken at new diagnosis, from a patient treated with antithyroid drugs. The receptors here all came from a female donor with Graves disease.

This clonotype has at least ten counts. V is TRBV7-9 and J is TRBJ2-2; 8 bases align to TRBD2. The junction had 4 bases not matched to a gene; V was cut back by 4 bases and J by 3 bases. This CDR3 has 15 residues. Germline lookup yields CDR1 SEHNR and CDR2 FQNEAQ (reference sequence). CDR3 amino acids: CASSSSGRDTGELFF. The CDR3 bases are TGTGCCAGCAGCTCCTCCGGGAGGGACACCGGGGAGCTGTTTTTT.

The chain links TRBV7-9 to TRBJ2-1; D not certain. Per the germline V gene, CDR1 is SEHNR and CDR2 is FQNEAQ (reference sequence). The CDR3 has 12 amino acids. V was cut by 2 bases and J by 9 bases, with 8 bases left in between. DNA for the CDR3: TGTGCCAGCAGCTTAAAAGAACCTGAGCAGTTCTTC. Its protein is CASSLKEPEQFF.

At least ten counts were recorded for this clonotype. The genes are TRBV20-1 and TRBJ2-7; 9 nucleotides agree with TRBD1. This CDR3 region has 12 residues. CDR1 is DFQATT, CDR2 SNEGSKA, per germline (reference sequence). CDR3 sequence reads: CMWTGDSYEQYF. Written as DNA, the CDR3 is TGCATGTGGACAGGGGACTCCTACGAGCAGTACTTC.

This clonotype has a single count. This sequence may be a read error, since a much larger clone differs from it by one base. The rearrangement uses TRBV28 and TRBJ1-3; D perhaps matches TRBD1 (6 bases). The CDR3 consists of 14 residues. Germline V gene lookup returns CDR1 MDHEN and CDR2 SYDVKM. This chain's CDR3 is CATLHRASGSTIYF. DNA for the CDR3: TGTGCCACCCTCCACAGGGCAAGTGGAAGCACCATATATTTT.

This clonotype appeared many times. The chain carries TRBV30 and TRBJ1-2; D unclear. CDR3 length: 14 residues. The germline V gene encodes CDR1 GTSNPN and CDR2 SVGIG (reference sequence). V was cut by 4 bases and J by 5 bases, with 17 bases left in between. The CDR3 protein is CAWTRGGFRYGYTF. DNA of the CDR3: TGTGCCTGGACTCGGGGAGGATTTCGTTATGGCTACACCTTC. Filled out from reference TRBV30 and TRBJ1-2, the complete variable domain reads SQTIHQWPATLVQPVGSPLSLECTVEGTSNPNLYWYRQAAGRGLQLLFYSVGIGQISSEVPQNLSASRPQDRQFILSSKKLLLSDSGFYLCAWTRGGFRYGYTFGSGTRLTVV.

This clonotype was recorded a few times. CDR3: CATSDGSTDTQYF. CDR3 sequence (DNA): TGTGCCACCAGTGACGGTAGCACAGATACGCAGTATTTT. The chain recombines TRBV24-1 with TRBJ2-3; no clear D. This CDR3 is built from 13 residues. Trimming took off 4 bases at V and 0 bases at J, with 4 bases between the two ends. The germline CDR1 and CDR2 sequences are KGHDR and SFDVKD.

This clonotype was found many times. Written as DNA, the CDR3 is TGTGCCAGCAGTGAAGGAGGGTCCCGAGTTGCGGAGCAGTTCTTC. This encodes CASSEGGSRVAEQFF. V gene TRBV6-2 or TRBV6-3 combines with J gene TRBJ2-1; perhaps TRBD2 as D (6 bases). The ends were cut back, 5 bases at V and 10 bases at J, with 21 bases in the middle. CDR1 is MNHEY and CDR2 is SVGEGT in the germline V gene. This CDR3 has 15 residues.

This CDR3 reads CASSRTSTQSSYNEQFF. In DNA, the CDR3 is TGTGCCAGCAGCCGGACTAGCACGCAGAGCTCCTACAATGAGCAGTTCTTC. This chain connects TRBV7-9 to TRBJ2-1; TRBD2 agrees at 8 bases. CDR1 and CDR2 from the germline V gene are SEHNR and FQNEAQ (reference sequence). This CDR3 region has 17 residues. V was clipped by 5 bases and J by 0 bases; unmatched bases: 9.

This clonotype was seen ten or more times. This chain connects TRBV6-1 to TRBJ2-7; 10 nucleotides align to TRBD2. The ends lost 6 bases at V and 6 bases at J; junction bases unmatched: 5. Germline CDR1 reads MNHNS; CDR2 reads SASEGT. The CDR3 has 13 amino acids. CDR3 protein: CASRLTSGFEQYF. The CDR3 DNA reads as TGTGCCAGCAGACTGACTAGCGGGTTCGAGCAGTACTTC.

In this sample, this clonotype turned up a few times. A much larger clone differs from this one at a single base, so this may be a read error. The rearrangement joins TRBV5-4 to TRBJ2-1, with D possibly matching TRBD1 (6 bases). The CDR3 is 17 amino acids. Trimming shortened V by 0 bases and J by 2 bases, and 15 bases separated the two germline ends. Germline CDR1 SGHNT, CDR2 YYREEE (reference sequence). The CDR3: CASSLGTALSPYNEQFF. For the CDR3, the DNA is TGTGCCAGCAGCTTGGGGACAGCGCTCAGCCCCTACAATGAGCAGTTCTTC.

This clonotype came up many times. CDR3 sequence (DNA): TGTGCCAGCAGCAAGGACAGCCTTACGCAGTATTTT. Its translation: CASSKDSLTQYF. The chain has TRBV11-2 and TRBJ2-3; perhaps TRBD1 as D (6 bases). CDR1 is SGHAT, CDR2 FQNNGV, per germline. The CDR3 loop spans 12 amino acids. V was shortened by 5 bases and J by 8 bases, with 11 bases between the two germline ends.

The rearrangement joins TRBV6-9 to TRBJ2-2, with 11 bases fitting TRBD2. This CDR3 has 16 residues. Germline assignment: CDR1 MNHGY and CDR2 SVAAGI. V lost 3 bases and J lost 4; bases outside the gene matches: 4. CDR3 nucleotide sequence: TGTGCCAGCAGTTACAGCCTAGCGGGGGGCACCGGGGAGCTGTTTTTT. Protein: CASSYSLAGGTGELFF.

The V call is TRBV6-5, the J call TRBJ1-4; the D gene is possibly TRBD1 (5 bases). The V end lost 3 bases, the J end lost 11 bases, and 16 bases lay between the germline ends. The germline V gene encodes CDR1 MNHEY and CDR2 SVGAGI. The CDR3 covers 14 residues. CDR3 bases: TGTGCCAGCAGTTATACCCCAGGGTCGGGGAAACTGTTTTTT. Translating it yields CASSYTPGSGKLFF.

This clonotype occurred many times. The genes are TRBV11-2 and TRBJ2-7; D might be TRBD2 (6 bases). The V and J ends lost 0 bases and 2 bases respectively, with 14 bases between them. The CDR3 consists of 16 residues. Germline V gene sequence: CDR1 SGHAT, CDR2 FQNNGV. Written as DNA, the CDR3 is TGTGCCAGCAGCTTAGAATGGGGAGGAGGCGCCTACGAGCAGTACTTC. The encoded protein is CASSLEWGGGAYEQYF.

The table lists this clonotype with many counts. DNA for the CDR3: TGTGCCAGCAGCCAGGGCAGGGCCTTGGCTGAAGCTTTCTTT. Residues: CASSQGRALAEAFF. The chain joins TRBV3-1 to TRBJ1-1, with D perhaps TRBD1 (5 bases). The CDR3 contains 14 residues. The ends were cut back, 3 bases at V and 6 bases at J, with 14 bases in the middle. In germline, CDR1 is LGHDT, CDR2 YNNKEL (reference sequence).

This clonotype came up many times. This chain joins TRBV5-1 and TRBJ2-1; 10 nucleotides align to TRBD1. Losses at the gene ends were 2 bases for V and 0 bases for J; bases not matched to a gene: 14. The V gene's germline CDR1 is SGHRS and CDR2 YFSETQ. The CDR3 is 20 residues long. CDR3 coding DNA: TGCGCCAGCAGCTTAGAACACGGGACAGGGGCCCCAAGCTCCTACAATGAGCAGTTCTTC. It specifies CASSLEHGTGAPSSYNEQFF.

This clonotype was picked up many times. The chain combines TRBV7-9 with TRBJ2-3; D might be TRBD2 (6 bases). CDR1 and CDR2 (germline): SEHNR, FQNEAQ (reference sequence). The germline V and J ends were trimmed by 5 bases and 5 bases, with 20 bases remaining between them. The CDR3 sequence is 16 residues long. The CDR3 DNA reads as TGTGCCAGCAGCCAGCCCCGTACCGGGAGCGTAGATACGCAGTATTTT. It encodes CASSQPRTGSVDTQYF.

This clonotype has ten or more counts. The J gene is TRBJ2-5, the V gene TRBV6-2 or TRBV6-3, with D possibly matching TRBD1 (6 bases). The CDR3 covers 15 residues. The V end was cut by 0 bases, the J end by 4 bases, with 12 bases between. The germline gives CDR1 MNHEY, CDR2 SVGEGT. The CDR3 sequence is CASSYSRGSGETQYF. In DNA, the CDR3 is TGTGCCAGCAGTTACTCTAGGGGGAGCGGAGAGACCCAGTACTTC.

A note on this clonotype: The conserved closing phenylalanine or tryptophan is absent in this CDR3, likely reflecting a read error. This chain links TRBV3-1 with TRBJ2-1; D is uncertain. This CDR3 is built from 11 residues. Trimming cost V 4 bases and J 4 bases, with 2 bases left between them. Looked up from germline, CDR1 is LGHDT and CDR2 is YNNKEL (reference sequence). In DNA form, the CDR3 reads TGTGCCAGCAGCCTATACAATGAGCAGTTCCTC. Its translation: CASSLYNEQFL.

This clonotype was seen ten or more times. This chain joins TRBV29-1 and TRBJ2-5, with D possibly TRBD2 on 6 matching bases. CDR3 length: 15 residues. Per germline, CDR1 SQVTM and CDR2 ANQGSEA. Trimming stripped 6 bases from V and 3 bases from J, with 20 bases between. CDR3 DNA: TGCAGCGTGAACGGGACGCCGGGAGACGAAGAGACCCAGTACTTC. Amino acids: CSVNGTPGDEETQYF.

On this clonotype itself: A much bigger clone sits one base away, suggesting this may be a read error. This chain links TRBV29-1 with TRBJ1-1; D possibly corresponds to TRBD1 (6 bases). CDR1 SQVTM and CDR2 ANQGSEA come from the germline V gene. CDR3 length: 13 residues. The V end was cut by 4 bases, the J end by 1 base, with 10 bases between. The CDR3 loop is CSVGGAQNTEAFF. The CDR3 bases are TGCAGCGTTGGGGGGGCTCAGAACACTGAAGCTTTCTTT.

This clonotype was seen at least ten times. The chain has TRBV6-2 or TRBV6-3 and TRBJ2-5, with no clear D. Trimming took off 2 bases at V and 2 bases at J, with 18 bases between the two ends. Per germline, CDR1 MNHEY and CDR2 SVGEGT. CDR3 length: 17 residues. CDR3 protein: CASSYGAEFSSQETQYF. The CDR3 DNA follows: TGTGCCAGCAGTTACGGTGCCGAGTTTTCCTCTCAAGAGACCCAGTACTTC.

This clonotype turned up a few times. J is TRBJ2-3 and V is TRBV6-8; D is undetermined. The J call is in doubt because the DNA end fits TRBJ2-7 better. The CDR3 is 12 amino acids. Germline V gene data show CDR1 as MNHGY and CDR2 as SAAAGT. As DNA, the CDR3 is TGTGCCAGCGGAAAATACAGCTACGAGCAGTACTTC. This translates into CASGKYSYEQYF.

The J gene is TRBJ2-5, the V gene TRBV20-1; 13 bases line up with TRBD2. The CDR3 runs 17 residues. Unmatched junction bases numbered 10, after V lost 5 bases and J lost 1 base. CDR1 and CDR2 (germline): DFQATT, SNEGSKA (reference sequence). The CDR3 nucleotides read TGCAGTGCTCCGACTAGCGGGAGGACTTTACTCCAAGAGACCCAGTACTTC. It is translated as CSAPTSGRTLLQETQYF.

This clonotype was seen at least ten times. The V gene is TRBV27, the J gene TRBJ2-5; possibly TRBD1 or TRBD2 for D (5 bases each). The CDR3 contains 19 residues. V lost 2 bases, J lost 5 bases, and 27 bases lay in between. Germline CDR1 is MNHEY and CDR2 is SMNVEV (reference sequence). The CDR3 sequence is CASSLVTDTGLASRETQYF. The CDR3 DNA follows: TGTGCCAGCAGTTTAGTTACGGACACCGGGTTGGCTAGCAGGGAGACCCAGTACTTC.

The sample holds many counts of this clonotype. J is TRBJ2-5 and V is TRBV7-9; D might be TRBD1 (5 bases). Trimming removed 5 bases at V and 4 bases at J, with 11 bases between. The CDR3 loop spans 13 amino acids. Germline V gene data show CDR1 as SEHNR and CDR2 as FQNEAQ (reference sequence). The CDR3 sequence: CASSIQGRETQYF. CDR3 DNA: TGTGCCAGCAGCATCCAGGGAAGAGAGACCCAGTACTTC.

This clonotype appeared many times. The rearrangement uses TRBV7-2 and TRBJ2-3; D possibly corresponds to TRBD2 (5 bases). The CDR3 has 13 amino acids. Germline assignment: CDR1 SGHTA and CDR2 FQGNSA. V lost 5 bases and J 2 bases, leaving 8 bases between the germline ends. The chain's CDR3 is CASSRADTDTQYF. The CDR3 nucleotides are TGTGCCAGCAGCCGAGCGGACACAGATACGCAGTATTTT.

This clonotype was seen at least ten times. The rearrangement links TRBV12-5 to TRBJ1-5, with TRBD1 matching 9 bases. The V gene's germline CDR1 is LGHNT and CDR2 FRNRAP. The trim removed 4 bases at V and 6 bases at J, leaving 7 bases unmatched. This CDR3 region has 15 residues. The CDR3 nucleotides are TGTGCTAGTGGTTCCGCCGGGACAGGGACTCAGCCCCAGCATTTT. Translation: CASGSAGTGTQPQHF.

This clonotype turned up a few times. The rearrangement joins TRBV7-2 to TRBJ2-1; 9 bases agree with TRBD2. V lost 2 bases to trimming and J lost 7 bases; unmatched junction nucleotides: 3. The CDR3 has 14 residues. Germline V CDR1 and CDR2: SGHTA, FQGNSA. CDR3 protein: CASSLMGLANEQFF. The CDR3 coding sequence is TGTGCCAGCAGCTTAATGGGACTAGCAAATGAGCAGTTCTTC.

This clonotype was picked up one time. This may arise from a read error, as a much more abundant clone is one base away. Since the CDR3 does not end with the conserved phenylalanine or tryptophan, this likely comes from a read error. This sequence joins TRBV5-1 and TRBJ2-2; no definite D call. There are 15 residues in the CDR3. Germline CDR1 is SGHRS and CDR2 is YFSETQ. Trimming removed 1 base at V and 5 bases at J, with 12 bases between. CDR3 DNA sequence: TGCGCCAGCAGCTTGCTTGACGTCGGAACCGGGGAGCTGTTTCTT. The encoded protein is CASSLLDVGTGELFL.